This is a list of T cell receptor beta chains from one sample in a study of human T cells and chemical hapten exposure. MiXCR, run by TCRdb on the RACE reads, gives a single entry per CDR3 protein. The sample holds about 110,000 distinct CDR3 sequences, roughly 12% seen once. The sample in question was whole blood, obtained in connection with sensitization to the hapten diphenylcyclopropenone (DPC). The receptors shown here come from a woman aged 50 to 65 with alopecia areata. Some clones in this sample may be carry-over from other donors' samples. CDR3s include the opening cysteine and the closing phenylalanine or tryptophan. A D gene is named only where the DNA matches it firmly. Part of the rows lack a size; the others show once, few, many or a class for expanded clones.

DNA: TGTGCCAGCAGTTCGGGGGGTATCCGTGAAAAACTGTTTTTT
CDR3: CASSSGGIREKLFF
J: TRBJ1-4
size: many
V: TRBV28
D: NA

DNA: TGTGCCAGCAGCGTTTTAGGTCCAGGGGGCATTACAGATACGCAGTATTTT
CDR3: CASSVLGPGGITDTQYF
J: TRBJ2-3
size: few
V: TRBV11-2
D: TRBD1

DNA: TGTGCCAGCTCAACAGGGCAAGCGAGCAATCAGCCCCAGCATTTT
CDR3: CASSTGQASNQPQHF
J: TRBJ1-5
size: few
V: TRBV18
D: NA

DNA: TGCGCCAGCAGCTCCAGGGGGCGCCCCGAGACCCAGTACTTC
CDR3: CASSSRGRPETQYF
J: TRBJ2-5
size: NA
V: TRBV5-1
D: TRBD1

DNA: TGTGCCAGCAGTATACAGGGGTCCGGGGAGCTGTTTTTT
CDR3: CASSIQGSGELFF
J: TRBJ2-2
size: many
V: TRBV27
D: TRBD1

DNA: TGTGCCAGCAGTTTTGGGGGGTGGCTGTTTTTT
CDR3: CASSFGGWLFF
J: TRBJ1-4
size: NA
V: TRBV12-3/TRBV12-4
D: NA

DNA: TGTGCCAGCAGCTTAGATCCGGCGGGGGGTACGCAGTATTTT
CDR3: CASSLDPAGGTQYF
J: TRBJ2-3
size: NA
V: TRBV11-2
D: TRBD2

DNA: TGTGCCAGCTCACCCCGTCGACAGGGGGCCCAAGAGACCCAGTACTTC
CDR3: CASSPRRQGAQETQYF
J: TRBJ2-5
size: NA
V: TRBV18
D: TRBD1

DNA: TGTGCCAGCCAGAAGCGGCCAGACTCTAACGAGCAGTACTTC
CDR3: CASQKRPDSNEQYF
J: TRBJ2-7
size: few
V: TRBV12-3/TRBV12-4
D: NA

DNA: TGTGCCAGCAGTTCCGACGGGGGGGACGGGAGCTATGGCTACACCTTC
CDR3: CASSSDGGDGSYGYTF
J: TRBJ1-2
size: many
V: TRBV6-6
D: NA

DNA: TGTGCCAGTAATTCCCGGGACAGGGGCTCCTACGAGCAGTACTTC
CDR3: CASNSRDRGSYEQYF
J: TRBJ2-7
size: many
V: TRBV7-2
D: TRBD1

DNA: TGTGCCAGCAGGGCCTCCCGGGGCGCCTACGAGCAGTACTTC
CDR3: CASRASRGAYEQYF
J: TRBJ2-7
size: few
V: TRBV6-1
D: NA

DNA: TGTGCCAGCGGCGTTCGGACAGGGAATACCGGGGAGCTGTTTTTT
CDR3: CASGVRTGNTGELFF
J: TRBJ2-2
size: NA
V: TRBV28
D: TRBD1

DNA: TGTGCCAGCAGCCTTACCGGGACTACCACAGATACGCAGTATTTT
CDR3: CASSLTGTTTDTQYF
J: TRBJ2-3
size: many
V: TRBV7-9
D: TRBD2

DNA: TGTGCCAGCCGCTCTTTAGCGAAAACGCAGTATTTT
CDR3: CASRSLAKTQYF
J: TRBJ2-3
size: NA
V: TRBV28
D: NA

DNA: TGTGCCAGCAGCCATTCTATGCGGACAGGTTACTCGAAGACCCAGTACTTC
CDR3: CASSHSMRTGYSKTQYF
J: TRBJ2-5
size: few
V: TRBV3-1
D: TRBD1

DNA: TGTGCCAGCAAACCTAGGACTAGCGGGATGTACGAGCAGTACTTC
CDR3: CASKPRTSGMYEQYF
J: TRBJ2-7
size: few
V: TRBV3-1
D: TRBD2